These T cell receptor beta chains were read from a single sample in a study of T cell responses to AZD1222 COVID-19 vaccine. Assay: immunoSEQ multiplex PCR; the TCRdb copy retains only in-frame clones and omits some. The sample records about 81,000 clones, roughly 84% being singletons. Here the sequenced sample was peripheral blood, taken 28 days after the second AZD1222 dose. The receptors were sampled from an adult who received the AZD1222 COVID-19 vaccine. Both conserved end residues are part of each CDR3. D genes are given only for firm matches. Only some rows state a clone size, as once, few, many or a class for expanded clones.

J gene	CDR3 length	D gene	clone size	V gene	CDR3 protein	CDR3 DNA
TRBJ1-1	13	-	once	TRBV5-1	CATAWGANTEAFF	TGCGCCACCGCGTGGGGGGCGAATACTGAAGCTTTCTTT
TRBJ2-3	15	-	-	TRBV11-3	CASSLLSGQSDTQYF	TGTGCCAGCAGCTTACTAAGCGGCCAATCAGATACGCAGTATTTT
TRBJ1-3	15	-	-	TRBV28	CASRPGQSTGNTIYF	TGTGCCAGCCGGCCCGGACAGTCTACTGGAAACACCATATATTTT
TRBJ1-2	13	-	-	TRBV7-8	CASSKEINYGYTF	TGTGCCAGCAGCAAAGAAATTAACTATGGCTACACCTTC
TRBJ1-1	12	-	-	TRBV29-1	CSARTGSAEAFF	TGCAGCGCACGTACCGGGAGCGCTGAAGCTTTCTTT
TRBJ2-7	13	-	-	TRBV2	CASSGDNSYEQYF	TGTGCCAGCAGTGGGGACAACTCCTACGAGCAGTACTTC
TRBJ2-1	15	-	-	TRBV4-3	CASSLDTSSYNEQFF	TGCGCCAGCAGCCTGGACACCTCATCCTACAATGAGCAGTTCTTC
TRBJ2-1	14	TRBD2	-	TRBV11-1	CASSDRLGRDEQFF	TGTGCCAGCAGCGATCGATTGGGGAGGGATGAGCAGTTCTTC
TRBJ1-5	14	TRBD1	-	TRBV7-9	CASSAGQGSQPQHF	TGTGCCAGCAGCGCCGGACAGGGAAGCCAGCCCCAGCATTTT
TRBJ2-3	16	-	-	TRBV13	CASSLVRSVGVDTQYF	TGTGCCAGCAGCCTCGTCCGGTCCGTAGGGGTAGATACGCAGTATTTT
TRBJ1-4	13	-	-	TRBV28	CASTLVVNEKLFF	TGTGCCAGCACCCTTGTAGTTAATGAAAAACTGTTTTTT
TRBJ2-7	11	-	-	TRBV28	CATEASYEQYF	TGTGCCACGGAGGCCTCCTACGAGCAGTACTTC
TRBJ2-5	14	-	once	TRBV5-1	CASMFGRGRETQYF	TGCGCCAGCATGTTTGGACGGGGCCGGGAGACCCAGTACTTC
TRBJ2-1	14	-	-	TRBV4-2	CASSLFATRNEQFF	TGTGCCAGCAGCCTTTTTGCGACTAGAAATGAGCAGTTCTTC
TRBJ1-2	13	-	-	TRBV5-8	CASSLDRNYGYTF	TGTGCCAGCAGCTTGGACAGAAACTATGGCTACACCTTC
TRBJ1-1	15	-	-	TRBV19	CASSIGGLINTEAFF	TGTGCCAGTAGTATTGGCGGATTAATCAACACTGAAGCTTTCTTT
TRBJ2-2	16	-	-	TRBV5-4	CASSRPATRSTGELFF	TGTGCCAGCAGCCGTCCCGCCACGCGTTCCACCGGGGAGCTGTTTTTT
TRBJ1-1	14	-	-	TRBV6-6	CASSPVGRKSTAFF	TGTGCCAGCAGTCCGGTAGGGCGAAAGTCGACGGCTTTCTTT
TRBJ2-7	16	-	-	TRBV3-1/TRBV3-2	CASSFLPAQARDEQYF	TGTGCCAGCAGCTTCCTCCCGGCCCAAGCCAGAGACGAGCAGTACTTC
TRBJ1-6	14	-	-	TRBV18	CASSRGQENSPLHF	TGTGCCAGCTCGAGAGGGCAGGAGAATTCACCCCTCCACTTT
TRBJ2-7	12	-	-	TRBV7-9	CASSFMRYEQYF	TGTGCCAGCAGTTTTATGAGGTACGAGCAGTACTTC
TRBJ2-2	14	TRBD1	-	TRBV7-2	CASSIAGGIEELFF	TGTGCCAGCAGCATTGCAGGGGGCATAGAGGAGCTGTTTTTT
TRBJ2-7	16	-	-	TRBV21-1	CASSKRGQGLNYEQYF	TGTGCCAGCAGCAAACGGGGACAGGGCCTTAACTACGAGCAGTACTTC
TRBJ2-2	14	-	-	TRBV19	CASLSGKNTGELFF	TGTGCCAGTCTAAGCGGCAAGAACACCGGGGAGCTGTTTTTT
TRBJ1-4	16	-	-	TRBV5-1	CASSEYRAPTNEKLFF	TGCGCCAGCAGCGAGTACAGGGCACCCACTAATGAAAAACTGTTTTTT
TRBJ2-7	13	-	-	TRBV5-1	CASSLAVGYEQYF	TGCGCCAGCAGCTTGGCGGTAGGCTACGAGCAGTACTTC
TRBJ1-1	13	-	-	TRBV5-1	CASSLVANTEAFF	TGCGCCAGCAGCTTGGTGGCGAACACTGAAGCTTTCTTT
TRBJ1-5	15	-	-	TRBV6-5	CASSYSGGTNQPQHF	TGTGCCAGCAGTTACTCCGGAGGGACCAATCAGCCCCAGCATTTT
TRBJ1-2	13	TRBD1	-	TRBV5-1	CASRPDRAGGYTF	TGCGCCAGCAGACCCGACAGGGCGGGTGGCTACACCTTC
TRBJ1-2	13	-	-	TRBV5-4	CASSLPQGFGYTF	TGTGCCAGCAGCTTGCCCCAGGGATTCGGCTACACCTTC
TRBJ1-2	14	-	-	TRBV10-3	CAISLGVGGSGYTF	TGTGCCATCAGCCTCGGGGTCGGTGGGAGTGGCTACACCTTC
TRBJ1-5	15	-	-	TRBV25-1	CASSEWSDSNQPQHF	TGTGCCAGCAGTGAATGGTCAGATAGCAATCAGCCCCAGCATTTT
TRBJ1-1	15	TRBD1	-	TRBV6-5	CASSYSVRGDTEAFF	TGTGCCAGCAGTTACTCGGTCAGGGGGGACACTGAAGCTTTCTTT
TRBJ1-2	14	-	once	TRBV3-1/TRBV3-2	CASSQDTGRRGYTF	TGTGCCAGCAGCCAAGATACAGGGAGACGTGGCTACACCTTC
TRBJ2-7	14	-	-	TRBV18	CASSPQGFVYEQYF	TGTGCCAGCTCACCACAGGGTTTTGTGTACGAGCAGTACTTC
TRBJ2-7	14	-	few	TRBV5-1	CASSQQGSSYEQYF	TGCGCCAGCAGCCAACAGGGAAGCTCCTACGAGCAGTACTTC
TRBJ1-2	15	-	-	TRBV15	CATSRGRALNYGYTF	TGTGCCACCAGCAGAGGCAGGGCCCTTAACTATGGCTACACCTTC
TRBJ1-3	15	TRBD1	-	TRBV5-1	CASNLGTDSGNTIYF	TGCGCCAGCAACCTGGGGACAGACTCTGGAAACACCATATATTTT
TRBJ2-5	14	-	-	TRBV3-1/TRBV3-2	CASSQPLRRETQYF	TGTGCCAGCAGCCAACCACTGCGCAGGGAGACCCAGTACTTC
TRBJ2-7	14	-	-	TRBV10-3	CAISGGLSYGEQYF	TGTGCCATCAGTGGGGGCTTGAGCTATGGCGAGCAGTACTTC
TRBJ2-3	13	TRBD1	-	TRBV10-2	CASTGGSTDTQYF	TGCGCCAGTACAGGGGGCAGCACAGATACGCAGTATTTT
TRBJ2-5	12	-	-	TRBV5-1	CASSSGGETQYF	TGCGCCAGCAGCTCAGGGGGGGAGACCCAGTACTTC
TRBJ2-5	14	-	-	TRBV18	CASSPPGNPETQYF	TGTGCCAGCTCACCACCAGGGAATCCGGAGACCCAGTACTTC
TRBJ2-1	15	-	few	TRBV28	CASSFVPQPHNEQFF	TGTGCCAGCAGTTTTGTACCCCAACCTCACAATGAGCAGTTCTTC
TRBJ2-7	13	-	-	TRBV11-2	CASSLAFSYEQYF	TGTGCCAGCAGCTTAGCCTTTTCCTACGAGCAGTACTTC
TRBJ2-3	15	TRBD2	medium-sized	TRBV5-1	CASSSTSGSPDTQYF	TGCGCCAGCAGCTCGACTAGCGGGAGTCCAGATACGCAGTATTTT
TRBJ2-7	15	-	-	TRBV3-1/TRBV3-2	CASSQALPGSHEQYF	TGTGCCAGCAGCCAAGCCCTCCCGGGGTCCCACGAGCAGTACTTC